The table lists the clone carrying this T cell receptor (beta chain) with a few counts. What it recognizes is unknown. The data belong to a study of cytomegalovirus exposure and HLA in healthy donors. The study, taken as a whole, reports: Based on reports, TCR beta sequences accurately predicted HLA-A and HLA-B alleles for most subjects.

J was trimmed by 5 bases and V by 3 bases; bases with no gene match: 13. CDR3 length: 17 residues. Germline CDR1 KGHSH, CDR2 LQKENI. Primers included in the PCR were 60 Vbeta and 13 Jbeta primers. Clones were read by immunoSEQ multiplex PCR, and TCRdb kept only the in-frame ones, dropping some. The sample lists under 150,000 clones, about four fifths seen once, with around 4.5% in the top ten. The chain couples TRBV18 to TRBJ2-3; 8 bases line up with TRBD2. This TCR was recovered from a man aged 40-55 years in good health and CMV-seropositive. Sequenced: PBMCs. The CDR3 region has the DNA TGTGCCAGCTCACCTCTGCGACTAGCGCAGAACTTAGATACGCAGTATTTT. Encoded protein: CASSPLRLAQNLDTQYF.